This T cell receptor (beta chain) was captured by sequencing in a study of cytomegalovirus exposure and HLA in healthy donors. The table came from immunoSEQ multiplex PCR; TCRdb's copy has only in-frame clones and leaves some out. The table has over 150,000 clones, about 86% seen once. CDR3 size: 15 residues. V lost 3 bases and J lost 5; bases outside the gene matches: 9. CDR1 and CDR2 (germline): MNHEY, SMNVEV (reference sequence). This clone showed up just once. Its antigen is not known. General study points: In vitro, three CMV-associated chains proved specific for CMV antigens.

The sequenced sample was PBMCs. The sequence was collected from a human donor in good health. This chain links TRBV27 with TRBJ2-5; 7 bases agree with TRBD2. CDR3 DNA sequence: TGTGCCAGCAGTTTTGGGGGGAGGGCCGGGGAGACCCAGTACTTC. It yields the protein CASSFGGRAGETQYF.